Below, 26 T cell receptor beta chains from the same sample are listed, as sequenced in a study of blood T cell repertoires in COVID-19. Measured with immunoSEQ multiplex PCR; TCRdb has only the in-frame clones, and not every one. The table includes fewer than 200,000 clones, approximately 88% detected once. The sample taken for sequencing was peripheral blood. These receptors were collected from a woman over 75 with active or convalescent COVID-19.

The chain is built from TRBV13 and TRBJ2-5, with TRBD1 matching over 9 bases. The J segment lost 1 base and the V segment lost 5 bases, leaving 5 bases of the junction unmatched. The germline gives CDR1 PRHDT, CDR2 FYEKMQ (reference sequence). This CDR3 is 15 amino acids long. CDR3 DNA: TGTGCCAGCAGCCCGGGACAGGGAACCCAAGAGACCCAGTACTTC. This encodes CASSPGQGTQETQYF.

The rearrangement links TRBV11-2 to TRBJ2-7, with 7 bases that match TRBD1. V gave up 0 bases and J gave up 4 bases; unmatched junction bases: 15. Germline V CDR1 and CDR2: SGHAT, FQNNGV. The CDR3 has 18 residues. This chain's CDR3 is CASSLEGARGNLLYEQYF. CDR3 DNA: TGTGCCAGCAGCTTAGAGGGAGCCAGGGGGAATTTATTATACGAGCAGTACTTC.

The chain is built from TRBV15 and TRBJ2-1; the match to TRBD2 covers 7 bases. Germline V gene lookup returns CDR1 LNHNV and CDR2 YYDKDF (reference sequence). The CDR3 extends over 17 amino acids. V shed 1 base and J 4 bases; nucleotides not matched to a gene: 10. The CDR3 nucleotides are TGTGCCACCAGCAGAGGCGGGGGAATGAGGCTATACAATGAGCAGTTCTTC. It codes for CATSRGGGMRLYNEQFF.

The chain combines TRBV2 with TRBJ2-2, with 12 nucleotides matching TRBD2. Trimming removed 2 bases from V and 7 bases from J; junction bases left unmatched: 2. The CDR3 has 15 amino acids. Germline loops: CDR1 SNHLY, CDR2 FYNNEI. In nucleotides, the CDR3 is TGTGCCAGCAGTGAAACTAGCGGGGGGAACGGGGAGCTGTTTTTT. Protein product: CASSETSGGNGELFF. The entire variable domain, with the rest obtained from reference TRBV2 and TRBJ2-2, is as follows: EPEVTQTPSHQVTQMGQEVILRCVPISNHLYFYWYRQILGQKVEFLVSFYNNEISEKSEIFDDQFSVERPDGSNFTLKIRSTKLEDSAMYFCASSETSGGNGELFFGEGSRLTVL.

This sequence joins TRBV7-6 and TRBJ1-6; 9 nucleotides align to TRBD1. Trimming took 4 bases from V and 0 from J; bases not matched to a gene: 7. The CDR3 contains 18 residues. The germline V gene encodes CDR1 SGHVS and CDR2 FNYEAQ. The CDR3: CASSSLGTGSSYNSPLHF. In DNA, the CDR3 is TGTGCCAGCAGCTCGCTAGGGACAGGGAGCTCCTATAATTCACCCCTCCACTTT.

In the case of this clone: In the same sample, other DNA sequences code for this CDR3. The rearrangement uses TRBV20-1 and TRBJ1-1; D unclear. CDR3 length equals 11 residues. V was shortened by 5 bases and J by 1 base, with 5 bases between the two germline ends. Germline V CDR1 and CDR2: DFQATT, SNEGSKA (reference sequence). The CDR3 DNA is TGCAGTGCTCCGAGGAACACTGAAGCTTTCTTT. It specifies CSAPRNTEAFF.

The chain links TRBV19 to TRBJ1-2; 7 nucleotides align to TRBD1. The germline V gene has CDR1 LNHDA and CDR2 SQIVND (reference sequence). V shed 2 bases, J shed 0 bases, and the junction held 3 bases outside the gene matches. This CDR3 spans 15 amino acids. The chain's CDR3 is CASSIRGQTNYGYTF. The CDR3 DNA reads TGTGCCAGTAGTATAAGGGGACAGACTAACTATGGCTACACCTTC.

The CDR3 spells CASSLLSTEAFF. DNA of the CDR3: TGTGCCAGCAGCCTATTATCCACTGAAGCTTTCTTT. The V call is TRBV5-6, the J call TRBJ1-1, with D unclear. The V end lost 4 bases, the J end lost 4 bases, and 8 bases lay between the germline ends. Germline CDR1 is SGHDT and CDR2 is YYEEEE. The CDR3 is 12 amino acids.

The CDR3 DNA follows: TGTGCCAGCAGTTACTCTGATTACAGGGTCGCTGAAGCTTTCTTT. It yields the protein CASSYSDYRVAEAFF. V usage is TRBV6-5 and J usage is TRBJ1-1, with D perhaps matching TRBD1 (6 bases). Germline CDR1 is MNHEY and CDR2 is SVGAGI. Trimming took off 0 bases at V and 6 bases at J, with 14 bases between the two ends. The CDR3 is made up of 15 amino acids.

Worth noting for this clone: Other DNA variants within this sample encode the same CDR3. This chain connects TRBV2 to TRBJ1-3; D possibly corresponds to TRBD1 (6 bases). This CDR3 contains 14 residues. Germline V lookup: CDR1 SNHLY, CDR2 FYNNEI. V dropped 3 bases and J dropped 4 bases, with 10 bases sitting between them. CDR3 region: CASSERTVGNTIYF. CDR3 coding DNA: TGTGCCAGCAGTGAGCGGACAGTCGGAAACACCATATATTTT.

The chain links TRBV4-1 to TRBJ2-5; 13 bases fit TRBD2. With 3 bases clipped from V and 1 base from J, the junction kept 2 bases outside the gene matches. This CDR3 contains 16 residues. CDR1 MGHRA and CDR2 YSYEKL come from the germline V gene. Here the CDR3 DNA reads TGCGCCAGCAGCCAGTGGACTAGCGGGGGCCAAGAGACCCAGTACTTC. Translation: CASSQWTSGGQETQYF.

This clone was detected only a few times. V gene TRBV11-2 combines with J gene TRBJ1-2; unclear D gene. Trimming took 1 base from V and 0 from J, leaving 3 bases between them. From germline, CDR1 is SGHAT and CDR2 FQNNGV. CDR3 length equals 13 residues. CDR3 nucleotides: TGTGCCAGCAGCTTAGGAGCTAACTATGGCTACACCTTC. The encoded protein is CASSLGANYGYTF.

This sequence joins TRBV9 and TRBJ2-5; D remains ambiguous. This CDR3 is 17 amino acids long. Germline V gene lookup returns CDR1 SGDLS and CDR2 YYNGEE. V was shortened by 0 bases and J by 2 bases, with 17 bases between the two germline ends. The DNA for the CDR3 is TGTGCCAGCAGCGTAGGTAAACCCACCCGGTGGCAAGAGACCCAGTACTTC. Amino acids: CASSVGKPTRWQETQYF.

The chain is built from TRBV29-1 and TRBJ2-3; TRBD2 matches at 9 bases. Germline V gene sequence: CDR1 SQVTM, CDR2 ANQGSEA. Trimming took 3 bases from V and 0 from J; bases not matched to a gene: 1. CDR3 size: 14 residues. The CDR3 region has the DNA TGCAGCGTTGACCTAGCGGGGAGCACAGATACGCAGTATTTT. Its protein product is CSVDLAGSTDTQYF.

This chain links TRBV19 with TRBJ2-7; possible D gene TRBD1, 6 bases. This CDR3 contains 14 residues. Germline CDR1 is LNHDA and CDR2 is SQIVND (reference sequence). V dropped 6 bases and J dropped 2 bases, with 14 bases sitting between them. CDR3 nucleotides: TGTGCCAGTAGGGGGTCAGGGGACCCCTACGAGCAGTACTTC. Translating it yields CASRGSGDPYEQYF.

The chain carries TRBV25-1 and TRBJ2-7, with D possibly TRBD1 on 5 matching bases. With 6 bases removed from V and 3 bases from J, the gap between germline ends came to 9 bases. The CDR3 has 12 amino acids. Germline V lookup: CDR1 MGHDK, CDR2 SYGVNS. The CDR3 here is CASSADSYEQYF. CDR3 in DNA: TGTGCCAGCAGCGCAGACAGCTACGAGCAGTACTTC.

The gene calls are TRBV6-6 and TRBJ1-5, with TRBD1 matching 12 bases. The CDR3 consists of 17 residues. After removal of 5 bases from V and 4 bases from J, the junction contained 9 bases not matched to a gene. Germline CDR1 MNHNY, CDR2 SVGAGI (reference sequence). The CDR3 sequence is CASSPGTGGLMNQPQHF. CDR3 nucleotide sequence: TGTGCCAGCAGTCCGGGGACAGGGGGCCTTATGAATCAGCCCCAGCATTTT.

This chain connects TRBV12-3 or TRBV12-4 to TRBJ1-1; D is unclear. CDR3 length equals 13 residues. V was trimmed by 2 bases and J by 2 bases, leaving 6 bases between them. The CDR3 coding sequence is TGTGCCAGCAGTTTAATGGCAAACACTGAAGCTTTCTTT. As protein: CASSLMANTEAFF.

This clone was counted once. The chain recombines TRBV7-8 with TRBJ2-7, with 16 bases fitting TRBD2. The germline V gene encodes CDR1 SGHVS and CDR2 FQNEAQ. CDR3 length equals 17 residues. V lost 4 bases to trimming and J lost 2 bases; unmatched junction nucleotides: 5. CDR3 coding DNA: TGTGCCAGCAGCTCGGGACTAGCGGGGGGGACACCCTACGAGCAGTACTTC. Protein: CASSSGLAGGTPYEQYF.

This clone was detected only a few times. DNA of the CDR3: TGTGCCAGCAGTCCTATGGCGGGACAGGGGGTGTATGGCTACACCTTC. Amino acid sequence: CASSPMAGQGVYGYTF. The chain combines TRBV27 with TRBJ1-2; 11 bases fit TRBD1. The CDR3 is made up of 16 amino acids. CDR1 and CDR2 (germline): MNHEY, SMNVEV (reference sequence). With 5 bases clipped from V and 5 bases from J, the junction kept 10 bases outside the gene matches.

This clone was detected only once. The CDR3 coding sequence is TGCGCCAGCAGCCAAGACCGGACAACCTACTCTGGGGCCAACGTCCTGACTTTC. This codes for CASSQDRTTYSGANVLTF. The V call is TRBV4-3, the J call TRBJ2-6; tentative D call: TRBD1 (5 bases). V was pared by 0 bases and J by 0 bases, with 12 bases between. This CDR3 has 18 amino acids. Looked up from germline, CDR1 is LGHNA and CDR2 is YSLEER.

The rearrangement links TRBV29-1 to TRBJ1-2, with TRBD1 as a possible D gene (6 bases). V dropped 5 bases and J dropped 6 bases, with 10 bases sitting between them. Germline V gives CDR1 SQVTM, CDR2 ANQGSEA. The CDR3 has 11 residues. CDR3 sequence reads: CSVQGMDGYTF. The CDR3 DNA is TGCAGCGTTCAGGGGATGGATGGCTACACCTTC.

The chain employs TRBV5-1 and TRBJ2-1; 7 bases fit TRBD1. Per germline, CDR1 SGHRS and CDR2 YFSETQ. CDR3 size: 15 residues. J lost 2 bases, V lost 0 bases, and 2 bases had no gene match. CDR3 sequence (DNA): TGCGCCAGCAGCTTGGGACAGGGCCCCTACAATGAGCAGTTCTTC. Protein sequence: CASSLGQGPYNEQFF.

J is TRBJ1-1 and V is TRBV2; D possibly corresponds to TRBD1 (6 bases). The germline gives CDR1 SNHLY, CDR2 FYNNEI. CDR3 size: 13 residues. V lost 7 bases and J lost 0, with 9 bases in between. This CDR3 reads CASIRGLNTEAFF. DNA of the CDR3: TGTGCCAGCATTAGGGGGTTGAACACTGAAGCTTTCTTT.

This clone was seen once. V gene TRBV2 combines with J gene TRBJ2-7; D gene unclear. Per germline, CDR1 SNHLY and CDR2 FYNNEI. Trimming left V 2 bases short and J 6 bases short, with 14 bases between. This CDR3 comprises 14 residues. As DNA, the CDR3 is TGTGCCAGCAGTGAATTCAGGCAGCCCTCCGAGCAGTACTTC. The encoded protein is CASSEFRQPSEQYF.

The chain links TRBV7-2 to TRBJ1-2, with no clear D. The CDR3 loop spans 11 amino acids. Trimming took 8 bases from V and 8 from J, leaving 12 bases between them. Germline V gene lookup returns CDR1 SGHTA and CDR2 FQGNSA. DNA for the CDR3: TGTGCCAGCGGCACAAATGTGGGCTACACCTTC. This sequence encodes CASGTNVGYTF.